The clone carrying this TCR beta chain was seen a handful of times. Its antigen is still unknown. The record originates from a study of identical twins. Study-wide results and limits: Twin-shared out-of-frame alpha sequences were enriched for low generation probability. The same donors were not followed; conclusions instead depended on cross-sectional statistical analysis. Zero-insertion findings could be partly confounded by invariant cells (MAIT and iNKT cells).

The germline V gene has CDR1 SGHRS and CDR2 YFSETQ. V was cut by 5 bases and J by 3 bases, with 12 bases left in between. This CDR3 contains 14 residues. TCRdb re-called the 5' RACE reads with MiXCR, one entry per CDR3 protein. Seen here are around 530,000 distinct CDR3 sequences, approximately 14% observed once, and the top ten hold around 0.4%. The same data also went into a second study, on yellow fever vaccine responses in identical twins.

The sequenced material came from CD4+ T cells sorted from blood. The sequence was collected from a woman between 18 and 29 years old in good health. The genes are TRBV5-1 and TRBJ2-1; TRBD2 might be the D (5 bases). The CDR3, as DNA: TGCGCCAGCAGGCCCACTAGGTACTACAATGAGCAGTTCTTC. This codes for CASRPTRYYNEQFF.